The clone carrying this TCR beta chain was found many times. Its antigen is not identified. The data are from a study of CD8+CD57+ T cells in acquired aplastic anemia. In the study overall: Sorted CD4+ and CD8+ cells gave an average of roughly 3.3 ug of DNA. Study-level points and caveats: Controls and patients did not differ significantly in CD8+ Simpson's diversity.

The CDR3 sequence is 14 residues long. V shed 8 bases and J shed 0 bases, with 11 bases lying between them. The germline V gene has CDR1 LNHDA and CDR2 SQIVND (reference sequence). Genomic DNA provided the template from which TCR beta VDJ and CDR3 profiles were obtained. Using its own MiXCR run on the reads, TCRdb lists one record per CDR3 protein. This table holds about 130,000 distinct CDR3 sequences, less than 45% found once. The clonotype originates from a human donor in good health, serving as a control. The sequencing input was sorted CD4+, CD8+, or CD8+CD57+ T cells (not recorded which) from PBMCs. The chain joins TRBV19 to TRBJ1-5; possibly TRBD1 for D (5 bases). The CDR3 region has the DNA TGTGCCAGTCAACCGACAGCTAGCAATCAGCCCCAGCATTTT. This translates into CASQPTASNQPQHF.